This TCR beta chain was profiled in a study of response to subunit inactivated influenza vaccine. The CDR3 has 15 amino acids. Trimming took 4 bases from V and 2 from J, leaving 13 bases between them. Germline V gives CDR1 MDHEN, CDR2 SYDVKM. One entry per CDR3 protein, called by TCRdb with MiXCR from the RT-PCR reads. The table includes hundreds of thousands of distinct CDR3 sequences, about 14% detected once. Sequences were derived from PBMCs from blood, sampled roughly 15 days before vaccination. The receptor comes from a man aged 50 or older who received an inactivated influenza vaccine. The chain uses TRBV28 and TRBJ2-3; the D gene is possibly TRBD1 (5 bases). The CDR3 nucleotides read TGTGCCAGCAGTTCGATAATGGGGCTCACAGATACGCAGTATTTT. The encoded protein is CASSSIMGLTDTQYF.